This T cell receptor (beta chain) was sequenced for a study of control samples from healthy donors and cancer patients. The germline V and J ends were trimmed by 6 bases and 5 bases, with 13 bases remaining between them. Per germline, CDR1 LGHNA and CDR2 YSLEER. CDR3 length: 14 amino acids. Repertoires were generated with immunoSEQ multiplex PCR, while TCRdb's copy carries only in-frame clones and drops some. The sample yields 50,000 or so clones, approximately 88% seen once. This chain uses TRBV4-3 with TRBJ2-2; D is perhaps TRBD1 (6 bases). This TCR was recovered from a man aged 50 or older in good health. The source material was blood. DNA for the CDR3: TGCGCCAGCAGACAGGGTAGGATGACCGGGGAGCTGTTTTTT. It specifies CASRQGRMTGELFF.